Included here is one T cell receptor (beta chain) sequence, with context. The V and J ends lost 7 bases and 4 bases respectively, with 20 bases between them. CDR1 is SGHTA and CDR2 is FQGNSA in the germline V gene. CDR3 length: 16 residues. This sample is drawn from a study of OX40 agonist ivuxolimab in advanced cancers. Here immunoSEQ multiplex PCR was the method, and the copy in TCRdb shows in-frame clones only, minus some. The table shows some 60,000 clones, with 86% occurring only once. The sample in question was CD4+ or CD8+ T cells sorted from blood, obtained in a trial of the OX40 agonist ivuxolimab. V is TRBV7-2 and J is TRBJ2-1, with D possibly being TRBD2 (6 bases). This sequence originates from an adult with an advanced solid tumor such as melanoma, head and neck, liver or kidney cancer. Written as DNA, the CDR3 is TGTGCCAGCACCCCCTCCCCCCGTAGCGGTTACAATGAGCAGTTCTTC. This translates into CASTPSPRSGYNEQFF.